A selection of T cell receptor beta chains follows, all from one sample in a study of blood T cell repertoires in COVID-19. Here immunoSEQ multiplex PCR was the method, and the copy in TCRdb shows in-frame clones only, minus some. The repertoire holds 70,000 to 80,000 clones, with more than 70% as singletons. Sequences were obtained from peripheral blood. The receptors come from a woman at least 80 years old with active or convalescent COVID-19. Each CDR3 is given with its conserved first and last residue. A D gene is named only where the DNA matches it firmly. Expanded clones are given a class, and other clones once, few, many or no size at all.

clone size	CDR3 length	D gene	V gene	J gene	CDR3 protein	CDR3 DNA
few	15	TRBD1	TRBV27	TRBJ1-1	CASSFYGQGNTEAFF	TGTGCCAGCAGTTTTTATGGACAGGGTAACACTGAAGCTTTCTTT
NA	17	TRBD1	TRBV15	TRBJ1-1	CATSRSGQGIMNTEAFF	TGTGCCACCAGCAGATCTGGACAGGGGATCATGAACACTGAAGCTTTCTTT
NA	16	TRBD2	TRBV27	TRBJ2-5	CASSLGLAGGQETQYF	TGTGCCAGCAGTTTAGGGCTAGCGGGGGGCCAAGAGACCCAGTACTTC
NA	17	TRBD2	TRBV4-3	TRBJ2-5	CASSHLTSGEYQETQYF	TGCGCCAGCAGCCACCTAACTAGCGGAGAGTACCAAGAGACCCAGTACTTC
NA	14	NA	TRBV7-2	TRBJ2-7	CASSLDSLSYEQYF	TGTGCCAGCAGCTTAGACTCCTTGTCCTACGAGCAGTACTTC
NA	15	TRBD1	TRBV7-2	TRBJ2-2	CASSPGTGGVWELFF	TGTGCCAGCAGCCCGGGGACAGGGGGCGTCTGGGAGCTGTTTTTT
once	15	TRBD1	TRBV5-4	TRBJ1-2	CASSATGEESYGYTF	TGTGCCAGCAGCGCTACAGGGGAGGAAAGCTATGGCTACACCTTC
NA	15	NA	TRBV9	TRBJ2-2	CASSVVARNTGELFF	TGTGCCAGCAGCGTAGTGGCCCGCAACACCGGGGAGCTGTTTTTT
NA	18	NA	TRBV4-1	TRBJ2-3	CASSQDRERILNTDTQYF	TGCGCCAGCAGCCAAGATAGGGAGCGCATATTAAACACAGATACGCAGTATTTT
NA	15	NA	TRBV11-3	TRBJ2-2	CASITQGMQSGELFF	TGTGCCAGCATTACCCAGGGGATGCAAAGCGGGGAGCTGTTTTTT
NA	14	NA	TRBV3-1/TRBV3-2	TRBJ1-5	CASSQGYSNQPQHF	TGTGCCAGCAGCCAGGGCTATAGCAATCAGCCCCAGCATTTT
NA	15	TRBD1	TRBV18	TRBJ1-1	CASLSTGLMNTEAFF	TGTGCCAGCTTATCGACAGGGCTTATGAACACTGAAGCTTTCTTT
NA	14	TRBD1	TRBV7-2	TRBJ2-5	CASSPGQGLETQYF	TGTGCCAGCAGCCCGGGACAGGGGTTAGAGACCCAGTACTTC
NA	13	TRBD1	TRBV7-2	TRBJ1-1	CASSTETGREAFF	TGTGCCAGCAGCACCGAGACAGGGAGGGAAGCTTTCTTT
NA	16	TRBD1	TRBV6-1	TRBJ2-1	CASSGVWDRVSDEQFF	TGTGCCAGCAGTGGGGTTTGGGACAGGGTGAGCGATGAGCAGTTCTTC
NA	18	TRBD2	TRBV4-3	TRBJ2-4	CASSQDLRTSGAWYIQYF	TGCGCCAGCAGCCAAGACCTCCGGACTAGCGGGGCTTGGTACATTCAGTACTTC
NA	16	NA	TRBV7-9	TRBJ2-3	CASSFAEGVGTDTQYF	TGTGCCAGCAGCTTTGCCGAGGGGGTCGGCACAGATACGCAGTATTTT
NA	19	TRBD1	TRBV7-9	TRBJ2-3	CARRLLSGQGSHQGDTQYF	TGTGCCAGAAGACTTTTGTCTGGACAGGGGTCCCATCAAGGGGATACGCAGTATTTT
NA	13	NA	TRBV30	TRBJ1-5	CAWAIGWNQPQHF	TGTGCCTGGGCTATCGGGTGGAATCAGCCCCAGCATTTT
NA	13	TRBD1	TRBV30	TRBJ1-2	CAWSTGGGYGYTF	TGTGCCTGGAGTACAGGGGGCGGCTATGGCTACACCTTC
NA	14	TRBD1	TRBV5-1	TRBJ2-7	CASSLQGVYHEQYF	TGCGCCAGCAGCTTGCAGGGGGTTTACCACGAGCAGTACTTC
NA	15	NA	TRBV7-9	TRBJ1-6	CASSEPPGRGSPLHF	TGTGCCAGCAGCGAGCCGCCAGGGAGGGGATCACCCCTCCACTTT